The subject of this entry is one T cell receptor (beta chain). This record comes from a study of human T cells and chemical hapten exposure. The overall study: TCR yields per sample varied, mainly owing to small pooled library volume differences.

The time point denotes: pre-sensitization, week 0. The treatment here: therapeutic diphenylcyclopropenone sensitization with weekly scalp DPC. V gave up 0 bases and J gave up 2 bases, with 17 bases separating them. The CDR3 covers 17 residues. Germline CDR1 and CDR2: MNHEY and SMNVEV (reference sequence). TCRdb re-derived calls from the RACE reads in MiXCR, one entry per CDR3 protein. The sample consists of around 120,000 distinct CDR3 sequences, roughly 12% of them appearing once. This TCR was sampled from a woman aged 18-30 years with alopecia areata. Some clones in this sample may be carry-over from other donors' samples. The J gene is TRBJ2-7, the V gene TRBV27; no definite D call. Sequenced here: whole blood, sampled in connection with sensitization to the hapten diphenylcyclopropenone (DPC). CDR3 bases: TGTGCCAGCAGTTTATCCCGCTCGCCTACCCAGCCCTACGAGCAGTACTTC. Protein sequence: CASSLSRSPTQPYEQYF.